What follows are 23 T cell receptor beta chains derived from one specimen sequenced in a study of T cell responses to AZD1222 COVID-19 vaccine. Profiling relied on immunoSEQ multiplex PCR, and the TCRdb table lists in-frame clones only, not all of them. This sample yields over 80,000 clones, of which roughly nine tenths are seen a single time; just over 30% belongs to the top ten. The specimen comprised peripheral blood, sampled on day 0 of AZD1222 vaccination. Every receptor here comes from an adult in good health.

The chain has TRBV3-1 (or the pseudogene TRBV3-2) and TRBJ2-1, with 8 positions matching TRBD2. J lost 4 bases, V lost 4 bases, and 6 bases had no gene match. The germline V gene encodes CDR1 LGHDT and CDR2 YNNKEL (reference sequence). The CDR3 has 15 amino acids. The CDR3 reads CASSLDPGGYNEQFF. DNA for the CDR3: TGTGCCAGCAGCCTTGACCCGGGGGGGTACAATGAGCAGTTCTTC.

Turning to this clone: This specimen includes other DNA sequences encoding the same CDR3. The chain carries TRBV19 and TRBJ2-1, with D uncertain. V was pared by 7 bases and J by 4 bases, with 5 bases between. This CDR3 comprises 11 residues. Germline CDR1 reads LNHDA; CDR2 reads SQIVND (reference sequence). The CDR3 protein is CASTQYNEQFF. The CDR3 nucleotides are TGTGCCAGTACCCAGTACAATGAGCAGTTCTTC. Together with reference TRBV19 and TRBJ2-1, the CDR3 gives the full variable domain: DGGITQSPKYLFRKEGQNVTLSCEQNLNHDAMYWYRQDPGQGLRLIYYSQIVNDFQKGDIAEGYSVSREKKESFPLTVTSAQKNPTAFYLCASTQYNEQFFGPGTRLTVL.

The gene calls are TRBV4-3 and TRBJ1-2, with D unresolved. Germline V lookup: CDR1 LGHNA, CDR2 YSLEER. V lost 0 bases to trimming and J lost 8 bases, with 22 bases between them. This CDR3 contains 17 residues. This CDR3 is CASSQERRRFDRRGYTF. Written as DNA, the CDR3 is TGCGCCAGCAGCCAAGAGCGTCGGAGATTCGATAGGAGAGGCTACACCTTC.

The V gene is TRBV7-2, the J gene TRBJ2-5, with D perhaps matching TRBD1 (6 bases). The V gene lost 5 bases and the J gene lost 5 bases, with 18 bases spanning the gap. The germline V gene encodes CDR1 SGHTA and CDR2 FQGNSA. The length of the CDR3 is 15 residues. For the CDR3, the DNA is TGTGCCAGCAGCAATCTACAGGGATGGGTGGAGACCCAGTACTTC. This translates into CASSNLQGWVETQYF.

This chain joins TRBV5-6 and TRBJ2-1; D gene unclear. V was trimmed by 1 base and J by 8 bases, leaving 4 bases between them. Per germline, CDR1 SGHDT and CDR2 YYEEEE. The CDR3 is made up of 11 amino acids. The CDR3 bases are TGTGCCAGCAGCTTGTCTTATGAGCAGTTCTTC. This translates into CASSLSYEQFF.

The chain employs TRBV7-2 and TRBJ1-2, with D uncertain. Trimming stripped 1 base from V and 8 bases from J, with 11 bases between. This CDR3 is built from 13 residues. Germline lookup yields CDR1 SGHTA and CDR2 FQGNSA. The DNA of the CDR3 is TGTGCCAGCAGCTTAGTTGAGGAATGGGGCTACACCTTC. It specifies CASSLVEEWGYTF. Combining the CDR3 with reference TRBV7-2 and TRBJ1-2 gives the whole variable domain GAGVSQSPSNKVTEKGKDVELRCDPISGHTALYWYRQSLGQGLEFLIYFQGNSAPDKSGLPSDRFSAERTGGSVSTLTIQRTQQEDSAVYLCASSLVEEWGYTFGSGTRLTVV.

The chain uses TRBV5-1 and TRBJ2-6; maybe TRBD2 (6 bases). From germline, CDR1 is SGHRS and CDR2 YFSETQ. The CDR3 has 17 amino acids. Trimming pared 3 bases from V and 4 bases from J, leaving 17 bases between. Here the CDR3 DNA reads TGCGCCAGCAGCTCACCCCCCCCGGGGGAAGGGGCCAACGTCCTGACTTTC. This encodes CASSSPPPGEGANVLTF.

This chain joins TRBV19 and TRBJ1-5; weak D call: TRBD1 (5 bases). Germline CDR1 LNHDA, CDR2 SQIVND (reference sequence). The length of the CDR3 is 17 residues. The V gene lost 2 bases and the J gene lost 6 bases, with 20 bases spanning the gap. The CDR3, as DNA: TGTGCCAGTAGTATAACCCAGGGAGGGAGGCTCGGTCAGCCCCAGCATTTT. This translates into CASSITQGGRLGQPQHF.

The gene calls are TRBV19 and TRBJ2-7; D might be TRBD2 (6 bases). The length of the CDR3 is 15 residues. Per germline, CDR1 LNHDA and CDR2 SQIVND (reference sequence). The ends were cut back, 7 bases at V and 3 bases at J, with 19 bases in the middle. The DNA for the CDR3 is TGTGCCAGTACTCCCACCGGGGGAAGGTACTACGAGCAGTACTTC. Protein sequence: CASTPTGGRYYEQYF.

The CDR3 bases are TGTGCCAGCAGTCCCTCGACCCGGAAACGAGGCTACACCTTC. Amino acids: CASSPSTRKRGYTF. The chain is built from TRBV28 and TRBJ1-2; D is uncertain. CDR1 and CDR2 from the germline V gene are MDHEN and SYDVKM. The CDR3 extends over 14 amino acids. The V end lost 5 bases, the J end lost 8 bases, and 18 bases lay between the germline ends.

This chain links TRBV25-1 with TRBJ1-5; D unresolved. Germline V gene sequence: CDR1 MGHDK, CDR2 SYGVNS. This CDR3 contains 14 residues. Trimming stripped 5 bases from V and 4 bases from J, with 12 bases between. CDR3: CASSPGSSNQPQHF. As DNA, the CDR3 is TGTGCCAGCAGTCCCGGAAGCTCTAATCAGCCCCAGCATTTT. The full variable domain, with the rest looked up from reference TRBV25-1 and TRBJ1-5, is EADIYQTPRYLVIGTGKKITLECSQTMGHDKMYWYQQDPGMELHLIHYSYGVNSTEKGDLSSESTVSRIRTEHFPLTLESARPSHTSQYLCASSPGSSNQPQHFGDGTRLSIL.

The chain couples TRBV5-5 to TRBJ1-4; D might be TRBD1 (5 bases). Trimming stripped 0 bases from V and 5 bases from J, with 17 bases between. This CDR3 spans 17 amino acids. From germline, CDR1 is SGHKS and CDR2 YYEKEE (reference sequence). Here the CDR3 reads CASSLAEKGRGNEKLFF. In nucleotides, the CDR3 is TGTGCCAGCAGCTTGGCCGAGAAAGGGCGGGGGAATGAAAAACTGTTTTTT.

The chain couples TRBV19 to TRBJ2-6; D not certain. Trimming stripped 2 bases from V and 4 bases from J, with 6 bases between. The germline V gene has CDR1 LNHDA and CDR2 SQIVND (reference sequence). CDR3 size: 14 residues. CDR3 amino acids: CASSITNGANVLTF. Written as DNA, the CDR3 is TGTGCCAGTAGTATAACTAACGGGGCCAACGTCCTGACTTTC.

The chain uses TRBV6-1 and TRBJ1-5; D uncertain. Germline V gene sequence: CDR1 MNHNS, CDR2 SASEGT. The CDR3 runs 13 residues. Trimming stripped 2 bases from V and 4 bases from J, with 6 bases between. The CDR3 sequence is CASSERDNQPQHF. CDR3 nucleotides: TGTGCCAGCAGTGAAAGGGATAATCAGCCCCAGCATTTT.

The DNA of the CDR3 is TGTGCCAGCAGTTCCACCGGGACTCTGCAGTTCTTC. Translating it yields CASSSTGTLQFF. The J gene is TRBJ2-1, the V gene TRBV6-5, with D possibly being TRBD2 (6 bases). Trimming pared 4 bases from V and 12 bases from J, leaving 13 bases between. The CDR3 consists of 12 residues. The V gene's germline CDR1 is MNHEY and CDR2 SVGAGI.

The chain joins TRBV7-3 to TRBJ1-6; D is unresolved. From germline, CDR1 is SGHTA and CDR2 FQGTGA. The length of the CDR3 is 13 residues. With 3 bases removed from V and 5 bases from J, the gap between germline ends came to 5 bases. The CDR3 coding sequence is TGTGCCAGCAGCTTTTCCCATAATTCACCCCTCCACTTT. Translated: CASSFSHNSPLHF.

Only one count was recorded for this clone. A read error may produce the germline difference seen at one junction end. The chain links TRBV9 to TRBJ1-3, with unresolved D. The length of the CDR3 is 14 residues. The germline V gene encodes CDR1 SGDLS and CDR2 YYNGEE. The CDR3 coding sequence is TGTGCCAGCAGCGGGCCCGGGGTGGGAAGCACCATATATTTT. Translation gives CASSGPGVGSTIYF.

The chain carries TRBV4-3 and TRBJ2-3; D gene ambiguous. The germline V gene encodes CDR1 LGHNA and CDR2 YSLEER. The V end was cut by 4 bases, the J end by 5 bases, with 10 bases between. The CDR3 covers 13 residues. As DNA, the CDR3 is TGCGCCAGCAGCCCCATGGTTCTAGATACGCAGTATTTT. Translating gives CASSPMVLDTQYF.

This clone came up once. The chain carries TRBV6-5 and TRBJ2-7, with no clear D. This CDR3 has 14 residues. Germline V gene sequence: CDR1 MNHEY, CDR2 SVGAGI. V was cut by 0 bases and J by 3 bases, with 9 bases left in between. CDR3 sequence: CASSYSHGFYEQYF. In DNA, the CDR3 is TGTGCCAGCAGTTACTCACACGGATTCTACGAGCAGTACTTC.

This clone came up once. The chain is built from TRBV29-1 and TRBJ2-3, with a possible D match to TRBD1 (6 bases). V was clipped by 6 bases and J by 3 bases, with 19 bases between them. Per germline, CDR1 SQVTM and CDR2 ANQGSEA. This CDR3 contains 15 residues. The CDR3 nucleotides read TGCAGCGTGGTCCCCGCTACAGGGTCGACAGATACGCAGTATTTT. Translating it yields CSVVPATGSTDTQYF.

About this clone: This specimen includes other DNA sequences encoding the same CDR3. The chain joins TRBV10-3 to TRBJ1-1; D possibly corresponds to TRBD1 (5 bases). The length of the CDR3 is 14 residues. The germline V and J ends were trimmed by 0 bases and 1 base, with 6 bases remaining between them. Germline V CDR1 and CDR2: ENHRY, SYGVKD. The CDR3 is CAISESGGNTEAFF. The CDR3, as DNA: TGTGCCATCAGTGAGTCGGGGGGGAACACTGAAGCTTTCTTT.

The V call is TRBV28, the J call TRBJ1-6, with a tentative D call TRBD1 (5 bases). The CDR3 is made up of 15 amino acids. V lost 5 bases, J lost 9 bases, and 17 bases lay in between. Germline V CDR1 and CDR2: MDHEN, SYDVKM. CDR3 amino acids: CASSPTGGGGSPLHF. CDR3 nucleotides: TGTGCCAGCAGTCCCACAGGTGGGGGGGGTTCACCCCTCCACTTT.

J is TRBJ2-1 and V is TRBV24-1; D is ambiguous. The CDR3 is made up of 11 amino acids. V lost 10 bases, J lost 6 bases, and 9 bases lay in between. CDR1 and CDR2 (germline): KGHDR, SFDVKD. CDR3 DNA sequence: TGTGCCACAAGGAGTGGCAATGAGCAGTTCTTC. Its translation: CATRSGNEQFF.